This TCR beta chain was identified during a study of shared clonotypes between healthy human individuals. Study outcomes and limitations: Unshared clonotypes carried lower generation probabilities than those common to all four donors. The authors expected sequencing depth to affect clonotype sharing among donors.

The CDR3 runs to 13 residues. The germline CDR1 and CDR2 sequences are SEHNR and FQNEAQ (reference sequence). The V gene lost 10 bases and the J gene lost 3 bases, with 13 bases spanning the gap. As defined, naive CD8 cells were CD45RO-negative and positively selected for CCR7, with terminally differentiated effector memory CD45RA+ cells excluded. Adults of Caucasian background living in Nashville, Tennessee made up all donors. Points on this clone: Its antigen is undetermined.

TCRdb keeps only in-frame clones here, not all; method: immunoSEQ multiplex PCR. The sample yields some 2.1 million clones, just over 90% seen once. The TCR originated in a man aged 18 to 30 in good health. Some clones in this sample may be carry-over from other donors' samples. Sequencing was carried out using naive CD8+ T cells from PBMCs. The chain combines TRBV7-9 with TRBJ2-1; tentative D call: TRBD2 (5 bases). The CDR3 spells CATLNGLYNEQFF. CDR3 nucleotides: TGTGCCACCCTCAACGGACTCTACAATGAGCAGTTCTTC. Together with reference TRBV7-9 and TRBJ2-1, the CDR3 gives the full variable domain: DTGVSQNPRHKITKRGQNVTFRCDPISEHNRLYWYRQTLGQGPEFLTYFQNEAQLEKSRLLSDRFSAERPKGSFSTLEIQRTEQGDSAMYLCATLNGLYNEQFFGPGTRLTVL.